What follows describes a single TCR beta chain. Its specificity is unknown. This sample is part of a study of persistence of HIV-infected CD4 T cells. Study observations and caveats: Bulk TCR data could not be restricted to HIV-1-infected CMV-responding cells.

The libraries were made with immunoSEQ version 4 in survey mode. The assay was immunoSEQ multiplex PCR, and TCRdb's table has in-frame clones only and misses some. The sample has 35,000 to 50,000 clones; 80% to 95% are singletons. Nonspecific anti-CD3/anti-CD28 bead stimulation represents the broad CD4+ T cell repertoire. Sorting of responding CD4+ T cells relied on upregulated CD40 ligand together with CD69. Adults with HIV-1 started suppressive ART while chronically infected. PBMCs were depleted of CD8+ T cells before stimulation. For 18 hours, CD8-depleted PBMCs received anti-CD28/CD49d costimulation, a CD40-blocking antibody and enfuvirtide. The TCR originated in an adult man with HIV who was CMV-seropositive. Sequencing was performed on CD4+ T cells sorted from PBMCs after roughly 19-hour stimulation, taken from a patient who received antiretroviral therapy.

The CDR3 bases are TGTGCCAGCAGACAGGGGCTCGCCCCGAACACTGAAGCTTTCTTT. Amino acid sequence: CASRQGLAPNTEAFF. V is TRBV6-5 and J is TRBJ1-1; 7 bases match TRBD1. The CDR3 sequence is 15 residues long. J lost 1 base, V lost 6 bases, and 8 bases had no gene match. The germline gives CDR1 MNHEY, CDR2 SVGAGI.